Here is one T cell receptor (beta chain) with its context. Data came from immunoSEQ multiplex PCR; TCRdb stores just in-frame clones and leaves some out. The sample yields 70,000 to 95,000 clones, 90% seen once. There are 13 residues in the CDR3. The germline CDR1 and CDR2 sequences are GTSNPN and SVGIG (reference sequence). With 2 bases removed from V and 3 bases from J, the gap between germline ends came to 10 bases. The data derive from a study of T cells after somatic rescue of genetic block. The J gene is TRBJ2-5, the V gene TRBV30; no reliable D call. This clonotype was obtained from a woman aged 18-35 years. Specimen: peripheral blood mononuclear cells (PBMCs). This CDR3 is CAWSPDSKETQYF. The CDR3 nucleotides read TGTGCCTGGAGTCCCGACTCAAAAGAGACCCAGTACTTC.